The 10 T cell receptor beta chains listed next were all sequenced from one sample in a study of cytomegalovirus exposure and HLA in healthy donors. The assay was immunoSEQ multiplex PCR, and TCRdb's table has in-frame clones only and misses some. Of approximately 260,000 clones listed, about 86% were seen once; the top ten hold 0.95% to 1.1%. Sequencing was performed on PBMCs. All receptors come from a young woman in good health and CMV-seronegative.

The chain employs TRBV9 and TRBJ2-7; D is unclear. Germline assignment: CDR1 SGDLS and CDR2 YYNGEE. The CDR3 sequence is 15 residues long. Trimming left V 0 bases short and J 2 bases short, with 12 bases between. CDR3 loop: CASSVETNPTYEQYF. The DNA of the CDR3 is TGTGCCAGCAGCGTAGAGACAAATCCTACCTACGAGCAGTACTTC.

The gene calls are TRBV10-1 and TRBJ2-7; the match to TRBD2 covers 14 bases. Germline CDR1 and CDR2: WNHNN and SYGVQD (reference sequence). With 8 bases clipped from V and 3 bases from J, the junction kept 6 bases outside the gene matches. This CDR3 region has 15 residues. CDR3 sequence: CASGTGTSGSYEQYF. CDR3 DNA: TGCGCCAGCGGAACCGGGACTAGCGGGAGCTACGAGCAGTACTTC.

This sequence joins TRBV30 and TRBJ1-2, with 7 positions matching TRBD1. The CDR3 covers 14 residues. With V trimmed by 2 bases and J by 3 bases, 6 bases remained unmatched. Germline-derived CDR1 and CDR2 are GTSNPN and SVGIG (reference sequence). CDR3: CAWSPGQAHYGYTF. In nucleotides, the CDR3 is TGTGCCTGGAGTCCCGGACAGGCCCACTATGGCTACACCTTC.

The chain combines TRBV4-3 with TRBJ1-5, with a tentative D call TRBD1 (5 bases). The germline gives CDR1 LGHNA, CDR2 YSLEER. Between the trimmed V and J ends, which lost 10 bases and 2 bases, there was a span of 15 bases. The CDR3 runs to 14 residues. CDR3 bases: TGCGCCACCCAAGTCAGGGTGGGCAATCAGCCCCAGCATTTT. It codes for CATQVRVGNQPQHF.

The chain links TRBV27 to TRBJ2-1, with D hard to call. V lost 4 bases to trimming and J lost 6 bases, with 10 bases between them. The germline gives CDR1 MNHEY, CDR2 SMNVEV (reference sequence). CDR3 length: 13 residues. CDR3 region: CASSSFFSNEQFF. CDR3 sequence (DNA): TGTGCCAGCAGTTCGTTCTTCAGCAATGAGCAGTTCTTC.

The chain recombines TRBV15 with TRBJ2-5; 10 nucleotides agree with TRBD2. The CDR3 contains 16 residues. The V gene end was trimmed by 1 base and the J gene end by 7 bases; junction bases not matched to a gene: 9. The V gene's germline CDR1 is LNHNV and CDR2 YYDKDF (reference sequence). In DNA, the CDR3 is TGTGCCACCAGCAGAGGAGCTAGCGGGAGCTATGCGACCCAGTACTTC. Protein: CATSRGASGSYATQYF.

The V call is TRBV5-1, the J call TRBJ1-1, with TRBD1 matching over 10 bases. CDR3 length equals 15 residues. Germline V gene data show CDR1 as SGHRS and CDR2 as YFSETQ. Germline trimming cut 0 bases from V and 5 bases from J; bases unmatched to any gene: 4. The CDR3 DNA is TGCGCCAGCAGCTTGGGACAGGGGGCGCGAACTGAAGCTTTCTTT. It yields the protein CASSLGQGARTEAFF.

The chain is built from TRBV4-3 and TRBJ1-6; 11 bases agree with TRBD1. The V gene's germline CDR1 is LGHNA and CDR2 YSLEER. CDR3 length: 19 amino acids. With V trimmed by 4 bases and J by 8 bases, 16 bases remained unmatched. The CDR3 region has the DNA TGCGCCAGCAGCCTATCCGGGGGGACAGGGGGTACCCTTTATTCACCCCTCCACTTT. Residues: CASSLSGGTGGTLYSPLHF.

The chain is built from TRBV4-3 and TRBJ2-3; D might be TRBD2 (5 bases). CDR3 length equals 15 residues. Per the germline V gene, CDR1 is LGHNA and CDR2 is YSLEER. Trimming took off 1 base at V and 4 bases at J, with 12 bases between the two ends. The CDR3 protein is CASSQGRGNPDTQYF. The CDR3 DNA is TGCGCCAGCAGCCAAGGAAGAGGGAACCCAGATACGCAGTATTTT.

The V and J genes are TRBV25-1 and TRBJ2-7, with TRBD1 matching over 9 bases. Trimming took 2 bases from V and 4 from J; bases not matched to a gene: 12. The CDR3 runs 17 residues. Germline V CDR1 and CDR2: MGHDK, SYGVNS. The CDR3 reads CASSETHSDRGRYEQYF. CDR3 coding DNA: TGTGCCAGCAGTGAAACCCACTCAGACAGGGGGAGATACGAGCAGTACTTC.